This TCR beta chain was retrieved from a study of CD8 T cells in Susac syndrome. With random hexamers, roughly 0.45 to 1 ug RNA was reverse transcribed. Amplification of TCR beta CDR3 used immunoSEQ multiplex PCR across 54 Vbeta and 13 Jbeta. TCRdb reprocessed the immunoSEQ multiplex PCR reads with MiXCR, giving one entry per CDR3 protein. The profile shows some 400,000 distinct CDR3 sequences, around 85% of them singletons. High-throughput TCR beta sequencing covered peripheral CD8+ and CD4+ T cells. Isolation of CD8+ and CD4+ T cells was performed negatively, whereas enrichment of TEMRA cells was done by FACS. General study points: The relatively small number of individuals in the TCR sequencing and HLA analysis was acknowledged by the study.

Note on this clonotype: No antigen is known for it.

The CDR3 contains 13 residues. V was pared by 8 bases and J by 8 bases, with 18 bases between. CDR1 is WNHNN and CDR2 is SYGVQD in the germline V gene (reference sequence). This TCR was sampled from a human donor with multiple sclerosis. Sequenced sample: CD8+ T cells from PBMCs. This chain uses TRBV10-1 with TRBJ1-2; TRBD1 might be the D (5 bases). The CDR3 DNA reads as TGCGCCAGCGGACATAGTCCGGGTGGAGGCTACACCTTC. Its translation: CASGHSPGGGYTF.